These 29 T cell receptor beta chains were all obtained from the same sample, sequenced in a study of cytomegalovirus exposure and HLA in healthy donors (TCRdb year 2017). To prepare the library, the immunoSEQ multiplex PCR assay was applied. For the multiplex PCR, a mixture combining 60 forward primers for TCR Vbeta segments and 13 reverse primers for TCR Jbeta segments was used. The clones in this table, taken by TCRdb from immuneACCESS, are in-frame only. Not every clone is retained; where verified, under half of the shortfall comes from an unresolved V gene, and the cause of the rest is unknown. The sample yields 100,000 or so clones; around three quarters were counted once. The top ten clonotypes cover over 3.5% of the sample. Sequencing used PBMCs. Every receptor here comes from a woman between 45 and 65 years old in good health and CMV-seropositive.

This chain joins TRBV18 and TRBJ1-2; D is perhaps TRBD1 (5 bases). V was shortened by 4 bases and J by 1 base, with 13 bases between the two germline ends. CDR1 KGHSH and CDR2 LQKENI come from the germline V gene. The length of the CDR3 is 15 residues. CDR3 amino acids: CASSLSGLYNYGYTF. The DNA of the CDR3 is TGTGCCAGCTCACTCTCGGGACTCTATAACTATGGCTACACCTTC.

The CDR3 reads CSVVGPLGLAGPYEQYF. CDR3 in DNA: TGCAGCGTTGTCGGACCCCTGGGACTAGCGGGACCGTACGAGCAGTACTTC. The chain recombines TRBV29-1 with TRBJ2-7; 13 bases match TRBD2. This CDR3 is 17 amino acids long. Germline V lookup: CDR1 SQVTM, CDR2 ANQGSEA. V shed 4 bases and J 4 bases; nucleotides not matched to a gene: 13.

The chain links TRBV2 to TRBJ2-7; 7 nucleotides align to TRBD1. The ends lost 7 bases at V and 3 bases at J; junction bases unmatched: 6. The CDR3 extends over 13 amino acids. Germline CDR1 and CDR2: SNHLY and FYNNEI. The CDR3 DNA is TGTGCCAGCAAGGGGAGACAGGGCTACGAGCAGTACTTC. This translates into CASKGRQGYEQYF.

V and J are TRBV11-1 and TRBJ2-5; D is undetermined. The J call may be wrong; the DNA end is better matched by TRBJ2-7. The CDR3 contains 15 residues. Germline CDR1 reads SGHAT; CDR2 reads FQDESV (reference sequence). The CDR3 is CASSPLLTDSYEQYF. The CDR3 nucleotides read TGTGCCAGCAGCCCCTTGTTAACGGACTCCTACGAGCAGTACTTC.

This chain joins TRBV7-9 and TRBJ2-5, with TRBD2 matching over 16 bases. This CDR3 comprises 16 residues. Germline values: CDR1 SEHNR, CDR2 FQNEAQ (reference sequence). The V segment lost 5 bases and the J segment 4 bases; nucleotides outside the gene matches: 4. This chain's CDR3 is CASSPGLAGGTETQYF. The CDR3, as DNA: TGTGCCAGCAGCCCGGGACTAGCGGGAGGGACAGAGACCCAGTACTTC.

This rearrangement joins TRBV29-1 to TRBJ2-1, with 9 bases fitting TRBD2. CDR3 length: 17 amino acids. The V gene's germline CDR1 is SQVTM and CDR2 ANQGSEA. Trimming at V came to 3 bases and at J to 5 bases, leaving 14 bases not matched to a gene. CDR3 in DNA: TGCAGCGTTGAGGCGTTAGCGGGAGCCACTAGGGACAATGAGCAGTTCTTC. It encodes CSVEALAGATRDNEQFF.

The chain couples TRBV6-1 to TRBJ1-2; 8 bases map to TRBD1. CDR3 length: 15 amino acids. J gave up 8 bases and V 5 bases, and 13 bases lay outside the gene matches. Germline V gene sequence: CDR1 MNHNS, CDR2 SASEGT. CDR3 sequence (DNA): TGTGCCAGCAGTCTCAGGGGGCGTGCGCTCCAGGGCTACACCTTC. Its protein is CASSLRGRALQGYTF.

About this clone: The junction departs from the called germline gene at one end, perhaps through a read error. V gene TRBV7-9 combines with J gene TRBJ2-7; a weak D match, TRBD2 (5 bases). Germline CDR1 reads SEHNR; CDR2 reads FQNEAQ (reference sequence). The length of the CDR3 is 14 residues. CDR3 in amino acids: CSSSLTGSSYEQYF. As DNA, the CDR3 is TGTTCCAGCAGCTTAACGGGGAGCTCCTACGAGCAGTACTTC. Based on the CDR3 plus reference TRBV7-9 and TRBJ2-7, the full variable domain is DTGVSQNPRHKITKRGQNVTFRCDPISEHNRLYWYRQTLGQGPEFLTYFQNEAQLEKSRLLSDRFSAERPKGSFSTLEIQRTEQGDSAMYLCSSSLTGSSYEQYFGPGTRLTVT.

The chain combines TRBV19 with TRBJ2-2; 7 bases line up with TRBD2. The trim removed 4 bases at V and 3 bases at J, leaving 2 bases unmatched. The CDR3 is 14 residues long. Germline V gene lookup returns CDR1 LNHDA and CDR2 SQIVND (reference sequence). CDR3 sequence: CASSSGGYTGELFF. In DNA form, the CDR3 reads TGTGCCAGTAGTAGCGGGGGTTACACCGGGGAGCTGTTTTTT.

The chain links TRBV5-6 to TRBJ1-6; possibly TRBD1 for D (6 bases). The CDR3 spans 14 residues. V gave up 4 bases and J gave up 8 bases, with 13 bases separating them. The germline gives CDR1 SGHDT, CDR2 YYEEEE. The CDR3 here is CASSLGGLDSPLHF. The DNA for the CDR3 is TGTGCCAGCAGCCTCGGGGGGCTTGATTCACCCCTCCACTTT.

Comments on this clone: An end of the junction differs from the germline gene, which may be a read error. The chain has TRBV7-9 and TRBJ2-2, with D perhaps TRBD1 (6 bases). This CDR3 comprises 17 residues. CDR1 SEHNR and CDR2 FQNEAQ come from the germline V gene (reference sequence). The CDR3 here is CSSSSLDGQFNTGELFF. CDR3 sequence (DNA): TGTTCCAGCAGCTCCCTGGACGGACAGTTCAACACCGGGGAGCTGTTTTTT.

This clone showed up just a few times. CDR3 in amino acids: CASSYRGGTNEKLFF. DNA for the CDR3: TGTGCCAGCAGTTACAGGGGAGGAACTAATGAAAAACTGTTTTTT. The chain is built from TRBV6-5 and TRBJ1-4, with TRBD1 as a possible D gene (5 bases). V lost 2 bases and J 1 base, leaving 8 bases between the germline ends. The CDR3 sequence is 15 residues long. Germline V gives CDR1 MNHEY, CDR2 SVGAGI.

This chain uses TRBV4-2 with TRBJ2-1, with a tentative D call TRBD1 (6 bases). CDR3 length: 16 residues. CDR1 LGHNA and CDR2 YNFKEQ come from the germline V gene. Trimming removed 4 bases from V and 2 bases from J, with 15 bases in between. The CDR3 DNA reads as TGTGCCAGCAGCCCCCCCGGGACAAGTACCTACAATGAGCAGTTCTTC. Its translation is CASSPPGTSTYNEQFF.

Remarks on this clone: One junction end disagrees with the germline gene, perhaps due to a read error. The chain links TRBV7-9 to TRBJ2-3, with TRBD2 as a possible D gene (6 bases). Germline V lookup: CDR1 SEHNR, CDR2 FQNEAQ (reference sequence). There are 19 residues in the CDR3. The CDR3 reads CSSSPPTGGIYISTDTQYF. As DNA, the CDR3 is TGTTCCAGCAGCCCCCCCACTGGGGGGATCTACATTTCCACAGATACGCAGTATTTT.

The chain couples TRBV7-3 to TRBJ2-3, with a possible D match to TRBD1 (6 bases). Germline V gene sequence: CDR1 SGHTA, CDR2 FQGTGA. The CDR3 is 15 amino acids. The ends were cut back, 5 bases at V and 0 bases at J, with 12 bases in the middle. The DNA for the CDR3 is TGTGCCAGCAGCAAGGACAGATTTAGCACAGATACGCAGTATTTT. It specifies CASSKDRFSTDTQYF. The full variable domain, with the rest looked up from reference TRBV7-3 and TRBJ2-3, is GAGVSQTPSNKVTEKGKYVELRCDPISGHTALYWYRQSLGQGPEFLIYFQGTGAADDSGLPNDRFFAVRPEGSVSTLKIQRTERGDSAVYLCASSKDRFSTDTQYFGPGTRLTVL.

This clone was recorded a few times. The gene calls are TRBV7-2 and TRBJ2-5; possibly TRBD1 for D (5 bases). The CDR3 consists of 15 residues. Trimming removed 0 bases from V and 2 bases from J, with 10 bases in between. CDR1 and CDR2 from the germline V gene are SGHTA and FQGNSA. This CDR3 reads CASSLALAGQETQYF. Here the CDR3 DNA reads TGTGCCAGCAGCTTAGCGCTGGCAGGGCAAGAGACCCAGTACTTC.

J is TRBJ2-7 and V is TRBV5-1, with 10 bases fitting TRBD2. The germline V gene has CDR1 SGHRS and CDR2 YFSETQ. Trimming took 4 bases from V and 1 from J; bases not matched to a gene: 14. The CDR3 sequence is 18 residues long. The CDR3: CASSPGLGVAGGSYEQYF. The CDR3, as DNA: TGCGCCAGCAGCCCCGGCCTAGGGGTAGCGGGGGGATCCTACGAGCAGTACTTC.

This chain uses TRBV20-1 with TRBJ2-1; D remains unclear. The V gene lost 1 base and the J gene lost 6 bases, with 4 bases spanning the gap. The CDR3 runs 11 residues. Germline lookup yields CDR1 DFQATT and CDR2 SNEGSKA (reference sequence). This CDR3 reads CSARGINEQFF. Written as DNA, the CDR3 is TGCAGTGCTAGAGGTATCAATGAGCAGTTCTTC.

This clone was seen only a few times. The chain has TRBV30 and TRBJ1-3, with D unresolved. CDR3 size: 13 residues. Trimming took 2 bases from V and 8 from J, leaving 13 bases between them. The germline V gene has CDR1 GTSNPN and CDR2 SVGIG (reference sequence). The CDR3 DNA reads TGTGCCTGGAGTCGGCGGGAAGCGGACACCATATATTTT. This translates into CAWSRREADTIYF.

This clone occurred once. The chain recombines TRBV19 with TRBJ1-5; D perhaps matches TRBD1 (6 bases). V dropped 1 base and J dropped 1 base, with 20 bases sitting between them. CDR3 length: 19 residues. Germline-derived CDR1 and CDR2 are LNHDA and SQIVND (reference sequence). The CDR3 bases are TGTGCCAGTAGTATAGTGGCAGGGGTTGGATCGCGGAGCAATCAGCCCCAGCATTTT. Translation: CASSIVAGVGSRSNQPQHF.

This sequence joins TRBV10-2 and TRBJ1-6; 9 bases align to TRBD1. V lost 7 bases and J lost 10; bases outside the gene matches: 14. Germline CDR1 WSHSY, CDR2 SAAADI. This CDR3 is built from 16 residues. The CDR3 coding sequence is TGCGCCAGCAAGCTCCACACCCGGGACAGGGACTCACCCCTCCACTTT. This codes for CASKLHTRDRDSPLHF.

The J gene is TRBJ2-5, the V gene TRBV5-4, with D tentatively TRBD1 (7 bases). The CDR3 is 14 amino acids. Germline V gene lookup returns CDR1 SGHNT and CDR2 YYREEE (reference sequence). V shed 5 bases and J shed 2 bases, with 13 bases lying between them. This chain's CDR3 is CASRGSGGQETQYF. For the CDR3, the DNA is TGTGCCAGCAGGGGCTCAGGGGGGCAAGAGACCCAGTACTTC.

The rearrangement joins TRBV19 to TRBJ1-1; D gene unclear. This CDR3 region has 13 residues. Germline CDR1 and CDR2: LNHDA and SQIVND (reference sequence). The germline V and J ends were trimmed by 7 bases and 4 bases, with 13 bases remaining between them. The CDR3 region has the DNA TGTGCCAGTAATGCGGGAGGAATCACTGAAGCTTTCTTT. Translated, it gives CASNAGGITEAFF.

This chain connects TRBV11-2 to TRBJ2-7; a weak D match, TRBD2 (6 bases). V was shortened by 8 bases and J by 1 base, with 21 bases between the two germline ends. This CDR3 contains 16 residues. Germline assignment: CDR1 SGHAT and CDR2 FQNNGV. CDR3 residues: CASGALRRDGSYEQYF. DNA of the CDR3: TGTGCCAGCGGTGCCCTTCGGAGGGATGGGTCCTACGAGCAGTACTTC.

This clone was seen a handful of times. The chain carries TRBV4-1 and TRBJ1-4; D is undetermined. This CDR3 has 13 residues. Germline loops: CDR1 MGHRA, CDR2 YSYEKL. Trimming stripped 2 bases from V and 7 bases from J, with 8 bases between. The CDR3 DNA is TGCGCCAGCAGCCAAACAGAAACTGAAAAACTGTTTTTT. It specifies CASSQTETEKLFF.

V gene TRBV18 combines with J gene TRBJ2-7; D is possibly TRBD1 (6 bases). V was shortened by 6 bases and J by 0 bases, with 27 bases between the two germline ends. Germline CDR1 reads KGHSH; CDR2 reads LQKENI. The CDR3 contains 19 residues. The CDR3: CASSSLGESGQPFSYEQYF. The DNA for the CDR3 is TGTGCCAGCTCGTCCCTGGGGGAGAGTGGACAGCCCTTCTCCTACGAGCAGTACTTC.

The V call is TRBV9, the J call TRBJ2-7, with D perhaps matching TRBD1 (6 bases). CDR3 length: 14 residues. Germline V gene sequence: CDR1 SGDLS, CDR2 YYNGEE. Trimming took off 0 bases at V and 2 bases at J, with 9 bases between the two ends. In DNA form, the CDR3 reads TGTGCCAGCAGCGTAGCCCAGGGGACCTACGAGCAGTACTTC. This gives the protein CASSVAQGTYEQYF.

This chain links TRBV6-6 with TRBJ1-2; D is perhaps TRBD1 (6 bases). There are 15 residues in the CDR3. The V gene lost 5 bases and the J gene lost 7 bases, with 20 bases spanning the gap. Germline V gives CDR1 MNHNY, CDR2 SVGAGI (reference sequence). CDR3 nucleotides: TGTGCCAGCAGTCAAACCACACAAAACAGGGCTGGCTACACCTTC. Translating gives CASSQTTQNRAGYTF.

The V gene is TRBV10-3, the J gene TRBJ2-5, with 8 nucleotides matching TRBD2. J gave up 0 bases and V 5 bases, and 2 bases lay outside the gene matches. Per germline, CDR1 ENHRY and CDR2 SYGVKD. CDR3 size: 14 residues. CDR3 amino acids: CAISTSGNQETQYF. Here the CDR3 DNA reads TGTGCCATCAGTACTAGCGGAAACCAAGAGACCCAGTACTTC.